These T cell receptor beta chains were read from a single sample in a study of low-dose radiotherapy and immunotherapy resistance in tumors. MiXCR was run by TCRdb on the reads, yielding one entry per CDR3 protein. The profile shows nearly 95,000 distinct CDR3 sequences, more than 8.5% of them singletons. The sequencing used PBMCs, collected before treatment. The receptors shown here come from a male donor with prostate cancer. The CDR3 runs from the conserved cysteine through the conserved F or W. The D gene is left open where the match is weak. Clone size appears in some rows only: once, few, many, or a class for an expanded clone.

>TRBV29-1|TRBJ2-5|NA|15|NA
TGCAGCGCCAACCTCTCCGGGGGGCGCGGGGTGAGCCAGTACTTC
CSANLSGGRGVSQYF
>TRBV7-2|TRBJ2-2|NA|15|many
TGTGCCAGCAGCTTAGAAGCTCTCAACACCGGGGAGCTGTTTTTT
CASSLEALNTGELFF
>TRBV7-2|TRBJ2-5|TRBD2|15|many
TGTGCCAGCAGCTTAGGGGGGACTAGACAAGAGACCCAGTACTTC
CASSLGGTRQETQYF
>TRBV7-2|TRBJ2-5|TRBD1|14|many
TGTGCCAGCAGCGGCACAGGGGGCAGGGAGACCCAGTACTTC
CASSGTGGRETQYF
>TRBV5-1|TRBJ2-5|NA|13|many
TGCGCCAGCAGCCTACCGTTACAAGAGACCCAGTACTTC
CASSLPLQETQYF
>TRBV30|TRBJ2-1|NA|13|many
TGTGCCTGGAGTGTACTTAGTCGCAATGAGCAGTTCTTC
CAWSVLSRNEQFF
>TRBV18|TRBJ2-7|NA|15|few
TGTGCCAGCTCACCGCAACCCCTGCCAGGGAGCGAGCAGTACTTC
CASSPQPLPGSEQYF
>TRBV12-3/TRBV12-4|TRBJ2-1|NA|18|many
TGTGCCAGCACCGATTCGGACAGGCGGGAACAGTCCTACAATGAGCAGTTCTTC
CASTDSDRREQSYNEQFF
>TRBV7-9|TRBJ2-7|NA|13|many
TGTGCCAGCAGCTCGGACTTGACCTACGAGCAGTACTTC
CASSSDLTYEQYF
>TRBV27|TRBJ2-1|NA|14|many
TGTGCCAGCAGTCCCCCCGTCTCCTACAATGAGCAGTTCTTC
CASSPPVSYNEQFF
>TRBV4-3|TRBJ1-2|TRBD1|15|many
TGCGCCAGCAGCCAAGATGGAACAGGGGGCTATGGCTACACCTTC
CASSQDGTGGYGYTF
>TRBV20-1|TRBJ2-2|NA|14|many
TGCAGTGCTAGATCTAGGTCGAGCACCGGGGAGCTGTTTTTT
CSARSRSSTGELFF
>TRBV27|TRBJ2-2|TRBD2|15|many
TGTGCCAGCAGTACGGGACTAGCGGGCCCCGGGGAGCTGTTTTTT
CASSTGLAGPGELFF
>TRBV6-2/TRBV6-3|TRBJ2-6|TRBD1|15|many
TGTGCCAGCGGGGACAGAGCCTCTGGGGCCAACGTCCTGACTTTC
CASGDRASGANVLTF
>TRBV6-2/TRBV6-3|TRBJ2-2|NA|13|many
TGTGCCAGCACCCCCCCCGTAACCGGGGAGCTGTTTTTT
CASTPPVTGELFF
>TRBV6-6|TRBJ1-3|NA|15|many
TGTGCCAGCAGTCCCCTAGTCCACTCTGGAAACACCATATATTTT
CASSPLVHSGNTIYF
>TRBV28|TRBJ2-7|TRBD2|19|many
TGTGCCAGCAGTTCTACGACAGGTAGGACTAGCGGGAGTCTCTACGAGCAGTACTTC
CASSSTTGRTSGSLYEQYF
>TRBV5-3|TRBJ2-5|TRBD1|12|few
TGTGCCAGCGAGCACAGGGGACAGACCCAGTACTTC
CASEHRGQTQYF
>TRBV7-2|TRBJ2-7|NA|13|many
TGTGCCAGCAGCGCCCGGGGGTACTACGAGCAGTACTTC
CASSARGYYEQYF
>TRBV12-3/TRBV12-4|TRBJ2-7|TRBD1|15|many
TGTGCCAGCAGTGGATCAGGGGGAATGAACTACGAGCAGTACTTC
CASSGSGGMNYEQYF
>TRBV2|TRBJ2-5|NA|10|many
TGTGCCAGTGGGCCAGAGACCCAGTACTTC
CASGPETQYF
>TRBV4-1|TRBJ2-1|TRBD2|16|many
TGCGCCAGCAGCCGGATACTAGCGGGAGGAGGTAATGAGCAGTTCTTC
CASSRILAGGGNEQFF
>TRBV9|TRBJ1-2|TRBD1|16|many
TGTGCCAGCAGCTCTCTGGGGGGACAGGGATCCTATGGCTACACCTTC
CASSSLGGQGSYGYTF
>TRBV5-1|TRBJ2-3|NA|14|many
TGCGCCAGCAGCCGGGGAGAAAGCACAGATACGCAGTATTTT
CASSRGESTDTQYF
>TRBV28|TRBJ2-5|NA|14|many
TGTGCCAGCAGAACCCAGGGTCTACAAGAGACCCAGTACTTC
CASRTQGLQETQYF
>TRBV23-1|TRBJ2-2|NA|16|few
TGCGCCAGCAGTCAATCGGAGGGCCGAAACACCGGGGAGCTGTTTTTT
CASSQSEGRNTGELFF
>TRBV28|TRBJ1-4|NA|14|many
TGTGCCAGCAGTCTAGGCTACCTTAATGAAAAACTGTTTTTT
CASSLGYLNEKLFF
>TRBV5-5|TRBJ2-3|TRBD1|14|many
TGTGCCAGCAGCTTGGGAGGGACAGCAGATACGCAGTATTTT
CASSLGGTADTQYF
>TRBV12-3/TRBV12-4|TRBJ1-5|NA|14|many
TGTGCCAGTGGGGGGGAGAGGTTTTCTCAGCCCCAGCATTTT
CASGGERFSQPQHF
>TRBV10-3|TRBJ2-1|TRBD1|15|many
TGTGCCATCAGCGGGACAGGATCGACTACCAATGAGCAGTTCTTC
CAISGTGSTTNEQFF
>TRBV7-9|TRBJ1-1|NA|11|many
TGTGCCAGCAGCCCCGACACTGAAGCTTTCTTT
CASSPDTEAFF
>TRBV27|TRBJ1-2|NA|14|many
TGTGCCAGCAGTCCCAACGGTGAGAACTATGGCTACACCTTC
CASSPNGENYGYTF
>TRBV20-1|TRBJ2-7|NA|13|many
TGCAGTGCCTCGGGACCCTACTCCTACGAGCAGTACTTC
CSASGPYSYEQYF
>TRBV30|TRBJ2-3|NA|13|many
NA
CAWSVLLLDTQYF
>TRBV12-3/TRBV12-4|TRBJ1-2|NA|13|NA
TGTGCCAGCAGTTCACAGGGTTTGGAGGGCTACACCTTC
CASSSQGLEGYTF
>TRBV19|TRBJ2-3|TRBD2|19|many
TGTGCCAGTAGTGAGGAAAATGGACTAGCGGGAGGGTCCACAGATACGCAGTATTTT
CASSEENGLAGGSTDTQYF
>TRBV1|TRBJ2-1|NA|13|NA
TGCGCCAGCAGCCCCAGGGACTACAATGAGCAGTTCTTC
CASSPRDYNEQFF
>TRBV11-2|TRBJ2-3|NA|15|many
TGTGCCAGCAGCACGGCTGGACAGATCACAGATACGCAGTATTTT
CASSTAGQITDTQYF
>TRBV12-3/TRBV12-4|TRBJ2-2|TRBD1|15|NA
TGTGCCAGCAGTCGGACAGGCGTCGACACCGGGGAGCTGTTTTTT
CASSRTGVDTGELFF
>TRBV7-2|TRBJ2-2|TRBD2|15|NA
TGTGCCAGCAGCCGAGCGGGACCGGGCACCGGGGAGCTGTTTTTT
CASSRAGPGTGELFF
>TRBV3-1|TRBJ2-7|TRBD2|13|many
TGTGCCAGCAGCCGTTCTAGCGGCTACGAGCAGTACTTC
CASSRSSGYEQYF
>TRBV12-3/TRBV12-4|TRBJ2-5|TRBD1|15|NA
TGTGCCAGCAGCTGGGACAGTGCCTTCCAAGAGACCCAGTACTTC
CASSWDSAFQETQYF